One TCR beta chain is described in this entry. No antigen is known for it. Base-call qualities are not available, and no considerably larger clone is one nucleotide away. To sequence the TCRbeta CDR3 region, genomic DNA was isolated from the sorted cells. The immunoSEQ Assay was used for sequencing of TCRbeta CDR3 regions. TCRdb carries this immuneACCESS record with in-frame sequences only. Its versions omit some clonotypes, under half of them owing to an unresolved V gene in the studies checked, with the rest unexplained. This sample holds approximately 62,000 clones; 90% to 95% were observed only once. The ten biggest clones cover over 10% of the sample. The sample is drawn from a study of OX40 agonist ivuxolimab in advanced cancers. Regarding the complete study: Ivuxolimab, which targeted the costimulatory receptor OX40 (CD134), was an agonistic, fully human IgG2 monoclonal antibody. Intravenous ivuxolimab was administered to patients every 2 weeks at six dose levels: 0.01, 0.1, 0.3, 1.5, 3 and 10 mg/kg. Of the roughly 50 dose-escalation patients, hepatocellular carcinoma was present in about 20, melanoma in around 15, renal cell carcinoma in 9 and head and neck cancer in 9. A male proportion of 82.7% and a mean age of around 60 years, ranging from roughly 23 to 80, were recorded for the dose-escalation cohort. Patients were allowed to have had prior anti-PD-1, anti-PD-L1 or anti-CTLA-4 therapy, and approximately 37% of the dose-escalation patients had been treated with checkpoint inhibitors. Partial responses occurred in three dose-escalation patients, of whom one had hepatocellular carcinoma and two had cutaneous melanoma. Peripheral TCRbeta sequencing was intended to test whether TCR sequence diversity was altered and clonal T-cell expansion was caused by ivuxolimab. The paper describes the monotherapy dose-escalation part (N of about 52 patients) of the phase I trial of ivuxolimab. Beyond this particular receptor, the publication reports: Low levels of normalized T-cell clonal expansion were also shown by some nonresponding patients. After ivuxolimab, more expanded clones were found on average in CD8+ T cells than in CD4+ T cells. At doses of 0.1 to 3.0 mg/kg, clonal expansion of both CD4+ and CD8+ blood T cells was observed from baseline to week 6. In the 0.1-3.0 mg/kg groups, partial responders were among the patients with the lowest normalized peripheral clonal expansion, particularly in CD8+ T cells. The antigen specificity of the clonally expanded peripheral T cells was not determined.

Patients with a history of autoimmune disease or receiving systemic immunosuppression were excluded from the trial. Peripheral blood for TCR sequencing was drawn from every dose cohort at baseline, at cycle 4 day 1 and at cycle 7 day 1. The samples were taken from a phase I, first-in-human, multicenter, open-label dose-escalation trial of ivuxolimab. The trial enrolled adults with locally advanced or metastatic head and neck squamous cell, hepatocellular, melanoma or renal cell carcinoma. Before TCR sequencing, CD4+ T cells and CD8+ T cells from peripheral blood were sorted into separate populations. This TCR came from an adult with an advanced solid tumor such as melanoma, head and neck, liver or kidney cancer. Specimen: CD4+ or CD8+ T cells sorted from blood, collected in a trial of the OX40 agonist ivuxolimab.

The sequenced DNA is TGTGCCAGCAGACAGGACTCCTACTACGAGCAGTACTTC. This sequence encodes CASRQDSYYEQYF. The V and J genes are TRBV14 and TRBJ2-7; the D gene could be either TRBD1 or TRBD2, each agreeing at 5 bases. From the cysteine up to the phenylalanine, the CDR3 has a length of 13 residues. The read is trimmed to its CDR3 DNA, 39 bases read in frame from base 1. V drops 6 bases and J drops 3 bases, leaving 12 bases in between. The germline V gene sets CDR1 to SGHDN and CDR2 to FVKESK. With all but the CDR3 taken from the reference TRBV14 and TRBJ2-7 genes, the full variable domain is: EAGVTQFPSHSVIEKGQTVTLRCDPISGHDNLYWYRRVMGKEIKFLLHFVKESKQDESGMPNNRFLAERTGGTYSTLKVQPAELEDSGVYFCASRQDSYYEQYFGPGTRLTVT.